These 19 T cell receptor beta chains share one sample of origin, sequenced in a study of blood T cell repertoires in COVID-19. Using immunoSEQ multiplex PCR, the repertoire was profiled, and TCRdb retains in-frame clones only, with some absent. The sample has 150,000 to 200,000 clones; roughly nine tenths are singletons. The sample consisted of peripheral blood. These TCRs come from a man in his 70s with active or convalescent COVID-19.

The V call is TRBV4-1, the J call TRBJ1-6, with 7 nucleotides matching TRBD1. J gave up 8 bases and V 4 bases, and 11 bases lay outside the gene matches. CDR3 length equals 16 residues. In germline, CDR1 is MGHRA, CDR2 YSYEKL. The CDR3: CASSLQLGQPDSPLHF. CDR3 nucleotide sequence: TGCGCCAGCAGCCTTCAGTTGGGACAGCCAGATTCACCCCTCCACTTT.

The chain carries TRBV6-9 and TRBJ1-1; D is unresolved. Germline V gives CDR1 MNHGY, CDR2 SVAAGI. The length of the CDR3 is 18 residues. V was cut by 2 bases and J by 0 bases, with 19 bases left in between. The CDR3 DNA sequence: TGTGCCAGCAGTTATCCGCATAGGATTCAGGCTTTGAACACTGAAGCTTTCTTT. This encodes CASSYPHRIQALNTEAFF.

The chain recombines TRBV30 with TRBJ2-1; perhaps TRBD2 as D (5 bases). CDR1 and CDR2 from the germline V gene are GTSNPN and SVGIG (reference sequence). The length of the CDR3 is 15 residues. The V end was cut by 3 bases, the J end by 9 bases, with 21 bases between. The CDR3 coding sequence is TGTGCCTGGAGCCCTCCTGCGGGCGTGGGATTTGAGCAGTTCTTC. Its translation is CAWSPPAGVGFEQFF.

The V call is TRBV28, the J call TRBJ2-4; 8 bases agree with TRBD1. Germline CDR1 and CDR2: MDHEN and SYDVKM. V shed 4 bases, J shed 3 bases, and the junction held 5 bases outside the gene matches. The CDR3 is made up of 15 amino acids. CDR3 residues: CASSSQGEDKNIQYF. CDR3 in DNA: TGTGCCAGCAGTTCACAGGGGGAAGACAAAAACATTCAGTACTTC.

J is TRBJ2-3 and V is TRBV20-1, with a tentative D call TRBD2 (5 bases). V shed 3 bases and J shed 4 bases, with 17 bases lying between them. Germline values: CDR1 DFQATT, CDR2 SNEGSKA (reference sequence). The CDR3 is 15 residues long. As DNA, the CDR3 is TGCAGTGCTAGTTTGGTAGCGACCAGACCAGATACGCAGTATTTT. Protein: CSASLVATRPDTQYF.

This chain connects TRBV6-2 or TRBV6-3 to TRBJ1-5; TRBD1 matches at 7 bases. Germline lookup yields CDR1 MNHEY and CDR2 SVGEGT. V was pared by 2 bases and J by 2 bases, with 6 bases of the junction left unmatched. This CDR3 comprises 16 residues. CDR3 sequence: CASSYPDRVGNQPQHF. The CDR3, as DNA: TGTGCCAGCAGTTACCCAGACAGGGTTGGCAATCAGCCCCAGCATTTT.

This clone was seen a handful of times. The chain recombines TRBV9 with TRBJ2-1, with 8 bases fitting TRBD1. After removal of 4 bases from V and 8 bases from J, the junction contained 11 bases not matched to a gene. The length of the CDR3 is 15 residues. Germline CDR1 and CDR2: SGDLS and YYNGEE. CDR3: CASSQGGQVGHEQFF. The CDR3 DNA reads TGTGCCAGCAGCCAGGGGGGACAGGTAGGCCATGAGCAGTTCTTC.

The chain carries TRBV27 and TRBJ2-7; no clear D gene. The germline V and J ends were trimmed by 2 bases and 2 bases, with 7 bases remaining between them. The germline CDR1 and CDR2 sequences are MNHEY and SMNVEV (reference sequence). This CDR3 region has 13 residues. CDR3 loop: CASSLLGTYEQYF. As DNA, the CDR3 is TGTGCCAGCAGTTTACTGGGCACCTACGAGCAGTACTTC.

This chain connects TRBV6-2 or TRBV6-3 to TRBJ2-2; D is uncertain. V was cut by 2 bases and J by 5 bases, with 9 bases left in between. The germline V gene encodes CDR1 MNHEY and CDR2 SVGEGT. CDR3 length: 14 residues. The chain's CDR3 is CASSYAAETGELFF. In DNA form, the CDR3 reads TGTGCCAGCAGTTACGCCGCTGAGACCGGGGAGCTGTTTTTT.

This rearrangement joins TRBV6-6 to TRBJ1-6; D is perhaps TRBD1 (6 bases). Trimming took 0 bases from V and 6 from J, leaving 12 bases between them. The germline V gene has CDR1 MNHNY and CDR2 SVGAGI (reference sequence). The CDR3 runs 16 residues. CDR3 loop: CASSYSRTASNSPLHF. The CDR3 DNA sequence: TGTGCCAGCAGTTACTCGAGGACAGCCAGTAATTCACCCCTCCACTTT.

The chain carries TRBV5-5 and TRBJ1-5, with a weak D call TRBD1 (5 bases). Germline CDR1 and CDR2: SGHKS and YYEKEE (reference sequence). This CDR3 is 17 amino acids long. V lost 1 base to trimming and J lost 0 bases, with 14 bases between them. CDR3 coding DNA: TGTGCCAGCAGCTTGTTTGCAGGGTCGTATAGCAATCAGCCCCAGCATTTT. This translates into CASSLFAGSYSNQPQHF.

This clone is a singleton in its sample. The V gene is TRBV29-1, the J gene TRBJ1-1; D is undetermined. The CDR3 spans 14 residues. Germline V gives CDR1 SQVTM, CDR2 ANQGSEA. Trimming took off 6 bases at V and 5 bases at J, with 19 bases between the two ends. The CDR3 DNA is TGCAGCGTCGCTAGCATAGGCGGTGGTACTGAAGCTTTCTTT. It codes for CSVASIGGGTEAFF.

The chain combines TRBV24-1 with TRBJ2-3, with 8 bases that match TRBD2. After removal of 9 bases from V and 4 bases from J, the junction contained 8 bases not matched to a gene. The CDR3 is 14 amino acids. Germline V gives CDR1 KGHDR, CDR2 SFDVKD. The CDR3 DNA is TGTGCCACCTCCGCGGGGGGCCGCGCAGATACGCAGTATTTT. Encoded protein: CATSAGGRADTQYF.

This chain connects TRBV7-8 to TRBJ2-7, with 8 bases identical to TRBD1. Germline V CDR1 and CDR2: SGHVS, FQNEAQ. This CDR3 region has 13 residues. The J segment lost 4 bases and the V segment lost 5 bases, leaving 4 bases of the junction unmatched. CDR3 sequence reads: CASSDRQGYEQYF. The CDR3 bases are TGTGCCAGCAGCGACAGACAGGGGTACGAGCAGTACTTC.

The CDR3 nucleotides are TGTGCCAGCAGTGAATTCTTCCTAGCGGGGACCCCAAATGAGCAGTTCTTC. Amino acids: CASSEFFLAGTPNEQFF. V gene TRBV25-1 combines with J gene TRBJ2-1; 9 bases align to TRBD2. The germline CDR1 and CDR2 sequences are MGHDK and SYGVNS. V shed 1 base and J 7 bases; nucleotides not matched to a gene: 11. The CDR3 has 17 residues.

The chain uses TRBV28 and TRBJ2-1, with TRBD1 matching 7 bases. The CDR3 length is 16 residues. V gave up 5 bases and J gave up 3 bases; unmatched junction bases: 10. CDR1 and CDR2 (germline): MDHEN, SYDVKM. CDR3 sequence (DNA): TGTGCCAGCAGTACCCTCCGGGACAGAGACTACAATGAGCAGTTCTTC. Translated, it gives CASSTLRDRDYNEQFF.

The chain uses TRBV27 and TRBJ2-5, with 16 nucleotides matching TRBD2. This CDR3 contains 19 residues. The germline gives CDR1 MNHEY, CDR2 SMNVEV (reference sequence). V was pared by 6 bases and J by 5 bases, with 15 bases of the junction left unmatched. As DNA, the CDR3 is TGTGCCAGCAGCCCGCGACCACCGGGACTAGCGGGAGGGAGGGAGACCCAGTACTTC. Translated, it gives CASSPRPPGLAGGRETQYF.

This chain links TRBV28 with TRBJ1-6, with 7 bases fitting TRBD1. J lost 4 bases, V lost 7 bases, and 7 bases had no gene match. The CDR3 runs to 15 residues. The germline gives CDR1 MDHEN, CDR2 SYDVKM. CDR3: CASTLGTDYNSPLHF. The CDR3 region has the DNA TGTGCCAGCACCCTAGGGACAGATTATAATTCACCCCTCCACTTT.

This sequence joins TRBV28 and TRBJ1-6, with 8 bases matching TRBD1. V gave up 10 bases and J gave up 3 bases; unmatched junction bases: 8. This CDR3 has 15 residues. CDR1 is MDHEN and CDR2 is SYDVKM in the germline V gene. CDR3 sequence reads: CATVQGVIYNSPLHF. CDR3 DNA sequence: TGTGCCACGGTACAGGGGGTGATCTATAATTCACCCCTCCACTTT.